These 21 T cell receptor beta chains originate from one sample sequenced in a study of OX40 agonist ivuxolimab in advanced cancers. The repertoire was sequenced with immunoSEQ multiplex PCR; TCRdb's copy has only in-frame clones and lacks some. The sample records roughly 67,000 clones, about nine tenths being singletons. Specimen: CD4+ or CD8+ T cells sorted from blood, collected in a trial of the OX40 agonist ivuxolimab. All receptors derive from an adult with an advanced solid tumor such as melanoma, head and neck, liver or kidney cancer.

The chain couples TRBV6-1 to TRBJ2-4; D is uncertain. Germline V gives CDR1 MNHNS, CDR2 SASEGT. V lost 1 base to trimming and J lost 9 bases, with 13 bases between them. The CDR3 spans 14 residues. The CDR3 protein is CASSEDGPIGIQYF. CDR3 DNA sequence: TGTGCCAGCAGTGAAGATGGCCCCATCGGCATTCAGTACTTC.

CDR3 residues: CAWSPGSGQPQHF. The CDR3 DNA is TGTGCCTGGAGTCCAGGGAGCGGCCAGCCCCAGCATTTT. V and J are TRBV30 and TRBJ1-5, with TRBD1 as a possible D gene (5 bases). The CDR3 totals 13 residues. V lost 2 bases, J lost 7 bases, and 12 bases lay in between. CDR1 and CDR2 from the germline V gene are GTSNPN and SVGIG (reference sequence).

This chain connects TRBV5-1 to TRBJ2-3, with D uncertain. The CDR3 is 13 residues long. Germline loops: CDR1 SGHRS, CDR2 YFSETQ. V was shortened by 2 bases and J by 0 bases, with 4 bases between the two germline ends. CDR3 sequence: CASSFGSTDTQYF. The CDR3 DNA reads as TGCGCCAGCAGCTTTGGGAGCACAGATACGCAGTATTTT. Full variable domain (remainder filled in from reference TRBV5-1 and TRBJ2-3): KAGVTQTPRYLIKTRGQQVTLSCSPISGHRSVSWYQQTPGQGLQFLFEYFSETQRNKGNFPGRFSGRQFSNSRSEMNVSTLELGDSALYLCASSFGSTDTQYFGPGTRLTVL.

The J gene is TRBJ1-3, the V gene TRBV28; a possible D gene is TRBD1 (5 bases). CDR1 is MDHEN, CDR2 SYDVKM, per germline. The CDR3 is made up of 15 amino acids. V shed 4 bases and J shed 1 base, with 11 bases lying between them. The CDR3 reads CASSSPPGSGNTIYF. CDR3 sequence (DNA): TGTGCCAGCAGTTCCCCCCCAGGGTCTGGAAACACCATATATTTT.

The chain uses TRBV6-5 and TRBJ2-7; 9 positions match TRBD1. The CDR3 consists of 12 residues. V gave up 7 bases and J gave up 3 bases; unmatched junction bases: 1. The V gene's germline CDR1 is MNHEY and CDR2 SVGAGI. The CDR3 reads CASTGQGYEQYF. The CDR3 DNA is TGTGCCAGCACGGGACAGGGCTACGAGCAGTACTTC.

Here the CDR3 reads CASRDRGIDTQYF. The CDR3 nucleotides are TGTGCCAGCAGGGACAGGGGGATAGATACGCAGTATTTT. This chain joins TRBV6-1 and TRBJ2-3; the match to TRBD1 covers 10 bases. This CDR3 is built from 13 residues. V shed 6 bases, J shed 5 bases, and the junction held 2 bases outside the gene matches. The germline V gene encodes CDR1 MNHNS and CDR2 SASEGT.

The J gene is TRBJ2-3, the V gene TRBV7-9; 10 bases are a match to TRBD1. Per germline, CDR1 SEHNR and CDR2 FQNEAQ (reference sequence). The CDR3 length is 15 residues. J lost 6 bases, V lost 3 bases, and 6 bases had no gene match. The CDR3 region has the DNA TGTGCCAGCAGCTTTGGGACAGGGGATTCCGATACGCAGTATTTT. It codes for CASSFGTGDSDTQYF.

The table lists this clone with a count of one. This chain joins TRBV7-6 and TRBJ2-1; D unresolved. The CDR3 is 14 residues long. CDR1 is SGHVS, CDR2 FNYEAQ, per germline. V lost 2 bases and J lost 8, with 13 bases in between. The CDR3 is CASSLSGRLDEQFF. The CDR3 region has the DNA TGTGCCAGCAGCTTATCCGGGCGCTTGGATGAGCAGTTCTTC.

The genes are TRBV18 and TRBJ2-5; 10 positions agree with TRBD1. Germline V gene sequence: CDR1 KGHSH, CDR2 LQKENI. V was pared by 6 bases and J by 2 bases, with 3 bases of the junction left unmatched. This CDR3 has 14 amino acids. In DNA, the CDR3 is TGTGCCAGCTCCCGGGACAGGGGACAAGAGACCCAGTACTTC. Its protein is CASSRDRGQETQYF.

The chain employs TRBV5-8 and TRBJ2-1, with 12 bases lining up with TRBD2. This CDR3 has 18 amino acids. The V and J ends lost 4 bases and 3 bases, in that order; junction bases with no gene match: 11. Germline V gene sequence: CDR1 SGHTS, CDR2 YDEGEE. The CDR3 protein is CASSAGLAGLPGYNEQFF. CDR3 coding DNA: TGTGCCAGCAGCGCTGGACTAGCGGGGTTGCCCGGCTACAATGAGCAGTTCTTC. The full variable domain, its missing parts supplied by reference TRBV5-8 and TRBJ2-1, is EAGVTQSPTHLIKTRGQQATLRCSPISGHTSVYWYQQALGLGLQFLLWYDEGEERNRGNFPPRFSGRQFPNYSSELNVNALELEDSALYLCASSAGLAGLPGYNEQFFGPGTRLTVL.

This rearrangement joins TRBV7-8 to TRBJ1-1; 12 nucleotides match TRBD1. Germline assignment: CDR1 SGHVS and CDR2 FQNEAQ. The CDR3 consists of 17 residues. V shed 5 bases, J shed 3 bases, and the junction held 10 bases outside the gene matches. As DNA, the CDR3 is TGTGCCAGCAGCAGGGGACAGGGGGCGGTTGGGGACACTGAAGCTTTCTTT. Translation: CASSRGQGAVGDTEAFF.

The J gene is TRBJ2-5, the V gene TRBV18; D might be TRBD1 or TRBD2, each matching 6 bases. Germline assignment: CDR1 KGHSH and CDR2 LQKENI. With 1 base removed from V and 2 bases from J, the gap between germline ends came to 11 bases. CDR3 length equals 15 residues. CDR3 protein: CASSPREDSQETQYF. The CDR3 DNA follows: TGTGCCAGCTCACCACGGGAGGACAGTCAAGAGACCCAGTACTTC.

There are a few counts of this clone. The V and J genes are TRBV28 and TRBJ2-7; 7 nucleotides align to TRBD2. V was pared by 7 bases and J by 0 bases, with 6 bases of the junction left unmatched. Germline CDR1 is MDHEN and CDR2 is SYDVKM. This CDR3 spans 14 amino acids. The CDR3 region is CASTRSGVSYEQYF. CDR3 sequence (DNA): TGTGCCAGCACCAGAAGCGGGGTCTCCTACGAGCAGTACTTC.

V and J are TRBV5-1 and TRBJ1-5, with unresolved D. V lost 0 bases, J lost 6 bases, and 7 bases lay in between. The CDR3 is made up of 13 amino acids. Germline assignment: CDR1 SGHRS and CDR2 YFSETQ. As DNA, the CDR3 is TGCGCCAGCAGCTTGGGCGGGGTTCAGCCCCAGCATTTT. It specifies CASSLGGVQPQHF.

This chain connects TRBV5-6 to TRBJ1-1; a possible D gene is TRBD1 (5 bases). The CDR3 consists of 14 residues. Germline V gene data show CDR1 as SGHDT and CDR2 as YYEEEE. V lost 2 bases, J lost 2 bases, and 10 bases lay in between. DNA for the CDR3: TGTGCCAGCAGCTTACTGCAGGGTAACACTGAAGCTTTCTTT. This sequence encodes CASSLLQGNTEAFF.

CDR3 protein: CATSRDGVEQYF. For the CDR3, the DNA is TGTGCCACCAGCAGAGATGGGGTCGAGCAGTACTTC. The J gene is TRBJ2-7, the V gene TRBV15; D call uncertain. CDR3 length equals 12 residues. The V gene's germline CDR1 is LNHNV and CDR2 YYDKDF (reference sequence). Trimming took off 0 bases at V and 6 bases at J, with 6 bases between the two ends.

The V and J genes are TRBV10-2 and TRBJ2-5; D not certain. V gave up 6 bases and J gave up 6 bases, with 17 bases separating them. The CDR3 consists of 14 residues. Germline V lookup: CDR1 WSHSY, CDR2 SAAADI. The CDR3 DNA follows: TGCGCCAGCAGGGAGCCGGATCCTCGCCAGACCCAGTACTTC. Encoded protein: CASREPDPRQTQYF.

This clone came up once. The gene calls are TRBV15 and TRBJ2-7; the match to TRBD1 covers 9 bases. The CDR3 is made up of 14 amino acids. Per germline, CDR1 LNHNV and CDR2 YYDKDF (reference sequence). With 5 bases clipped from V and 3 bases from J, the junction kept 5 bases outside the gene matches. CDR3 sequence reads: CATSRLGQGYEQYF. The CDR3, as DNA: TGTGCCACCAGCCGCCTGGGACAGGGCTACGAGCAGTACTTC.

Of note for this clone: A junction end diverges from the germline sequence, so it may reflect a read error. The chain links TRBV5-1 to TRBJ2-7, with a possible D match to TRBD2 (6 bases). The CDR3 loop spans 14 amino acids. CDR1 and CDR2 (germline): SGHRS, YFSETQ. DNA of the CDR3: TGTGCCAGCAGCTTGGCGGAGGGGTGGTCTGAGCAGTACTTC. Protein product: CASSLAEGWSEQYF.

The CDR3 nucleotides read TGTGCCAGCAGTTACTCTAATTACGGGGGCGCAGTAGCTTTCTTT. Encoded protein: CASSYSNYGGAVAFF. The rearrangement links TRBV6-5 to TRBJ1-1; tentatively, D is TRBD1 (6 bases). Trimming left V 0 bases short and J 10 bases short, with 18 bases between. Germline V CDR1 and CDR2: MNHEY, SVGAGI. This CDR3 comprises 15 residues.

This chain links TRBV2 with TRBJ2-1; 10 bases are a match to TRBD1. Per germline, CDR1 SNHLY and CDR2 FYNNEI. The CDR3 is 16 amino acids. V was clipped by 7 bases and J by 4 bases; unmatched bases: 10. The CDR3 nucleotides are TGTGCCAGCAAGCAGACAGGGGGCAAGAAGTACAATGAGCAGTTCTTC. Translated: CASKQTGGKKYNEQFF.